These 3 T cell receptor beta chains share one sample of origin, sequenced in a study of T cells in lung cancer brain metastases. Produced via immunoSEQ multiplex PCR; TCRdb's table is partial and in-frame only. The table includes roughly 2,700 clones, approximately 91% detected once. What was sequenced was tumor tissue from the primary lung tumor. All receptors derive from a woman aged 45-59 years with non-small cell lung cancer.

To note about this clone: An end of the junction does not agree with germline; a read error may underlie this. The chain has TRBV7-7 and TRBJ2-3, with 10 bases matching TRBD1. Per germline, CDR1 SSHAT and CDR2 FNYEAQ (reference sequence). The CDR3 has 14 residues. The CDR3 DNA is TGTGCTAGCAGCCTGGGGACAGGGGCAGATACGCAGTATTTT. This encodes CASSLGTGADTQYF. Variable domain in full (rest from reference TRBV7-7 and TRBJ2-3): GAGVSQSPRYKVTKRGQDVTLRCDPISSHATLYWYQQALGQGPEFLTYFNYEAQPDKSGLPSDRFSAERPEGSISTLTIQRTEQRDSAMYRCASSLGTGADTQYFGPGTRLTVL.

This chain connects TRBV4-1 to TRBJ1-1; D not resolved. Deletions cut 0 bases from V and 4 bases from J, with 6 bases between. There are 13 residues in the CDR3. Germline lookup yields CDR1 MGHRA and CDR2 YSYEKL. The CDR3 reads CASSQDPVTEAFF. CDR3 DNA: TGCGCCAGCAGCCAAGACCCTGTCACTGAAGCTTTCTTT.

This rearrangement joins TRBV5-1 to TRBJ1-2; no clear D gene. Deletions cut 0 bases from V and 5 bases from J, with 17 bases between. The CDR3 runs 16 residues. Germline assignment: CDR1 SGHRS and CDR2 YFSETQ. CDR3 in DNA: TGCGCCAGCAGCTTGGAGGGCCGCTCGGGAGTGTATGGCTACACCTTC. As protein: CASSLEGRSGVYGYTF.